The next 18 T cell receptor beta chains were all read from a single sample in a study of OX40 agonist ivuxolimab in advanced cancers. TCRdb's table, derived via immunoSEQ multiplex PCR, lists solely in-frame clones and lacks some. Of approximately 15,000 clones in the sample, about 80% were seen once. The material was CD4+ or CD8+ T cells sorted from blood, obtained in a trial of the OX40 agonist ivuxolimab. The receptors were sampled from an adult with an advanced solid tumor such as melanoma, head and neck, liver or kidney cancer.

A few counts support this clone. The V and J genes are TRBV6-1 and TRBJ2-7; D remains ambiguous. Germline CDR1 is MNHNS and CDR2 is SASEGT. The CDR3 is made up of 11 amino acids. The germline V and J ends were trimmed by 2 bases and 5 bases, with 4 bases remaining between them. For the CDR3, the DNA is TGTGCCAGCAGTGAATATAACGAGCAGTACTTC. The encoded protein is CASSEYNEQYF.

The chain uses TRBV6-4 and TRBJ2-1, with TRBD2 as a possible D gene (6 bases). Germline V lookup: CDR1 MRHNA, CDR2 SNTAGT. Trimming took 2 bases from V and 8 from J, leaving 16 bases between them. There are 15 residues in the CDR3. CDR3 residues: CASSDVGVPSDEQFF. CDR3 DNA: TGTGCCAGCAGTGACGTTGGGGTACCTAGCGATGAGCAGTTCTTC.

The chain has TRBV6-6 and TRBJ2-3, with D possibly matching TRBD1 (5 bases). There are 16 residues in the CDR3. CDR1 and CDR2 from the germline V gene are MNHNY and SVGAGI (reference sequence). V was trimmed by 4 bases and J by 3 bases, leaving 17 bases between them. CDR3 protein: CASSSLRQGITDTQYF. The CDR3 region has the DNA TGTGCCAGCAGTTCCCTCCGGCAGGGAATTACAGATACGCAGTATTTT.

CDR3 sequence reads: CASHRGTGELFF. The CDR3 nucleotides read TGTGCCAGCCACAGGGGCACCGGGGAGCTGTTTTTT. J is TRBJ2-2 and V is TRBV7-2, with 7 bases lining up with TRBD1. The CDR3 is made up of 12 amino acids. J was trimmed by 4 bases and V by 8 bases; bases with no gene match: 1. Per germline, CDR1 SGHTA and CDR2 FQGNSA.

The chain carries TRBV27 and TRBJ1-1, with D perhaps TRBD1 (6 bases). Germline CDR1 MNHEY, CDR2 SMNVEV (reference sequence). This CDR3 has 13 amino acids. V lost 3 bases and J lost 3, with 8 bases in between. CDR3 nucleotides: TGTGCCAGCAGTTTCCGGGGGCACACTGAAGCTTTCTTT. This encodes CASSFRGHTEAFF.

The chain links TRBV29-1 to TRBJ1-1; TRBD1 matches at 7 bases. The CDR3 is made up of 14 amino acids. V was clipped by 4 bases and J by 1 base; unmatched bases: 6. CDR1 and CDR2 (germline): SQVTM, ANQGSEA. This chain's CDR3 is CSVGEGAANTEAFF. The CDR3 coding sequence is TGCAGCGTTGGGGAGGGGGCGGCGAACACTGAAGCTTTCTTT.

The genes are TRBV9 and TRBJ2-5; D may correspond to TRBD1 or TRBD2 (5 bases each). Per the germline V gene, CDR1 is SGDLS and CDR2 is YYNGEE. The CDR3 runs to 14 residues. The germline V and J ends were trimmed by 3 bases and 9 bases, with 18 bases remaining between them. CDR3 nucleotides: TGTGCCAGCAGCGGAGACTGGGTACAGGAGGCCCAGTACTTC. Translating it yields CASSGDWVQEAQYF.

The chain is built from TRBV4-1 and TRBJ1-4, with no clear D. Looked up from germline, CDR1 is MGHRA and CDR2 is YSYEKL. The CDR3 sequence is 15 residues long. The V end was cut by 2 bases, the J end by 0 bases, with 7 bases between. CDR3 nucleotide sequence: TGCGCCAGCAGCCAAAATTTTGCAACTAATGAAAAACTGTTTTTT. It specifies CASSQNFATNEKLFF.

This chain links TRBV4-1 with TRBJ2-7; no clear D. This CDR3 is 14 amino acids long. V was trimmed by 8 bases and J by 5 bases, leaving 19 bases between them. CDR1 and CDR2 from the germline V gene are MGHRA and YSYEKL. CDR3 sequence: CASGDTVGIHEQYF. CDR3 nucleotide sequence: TGCGCCAGCGGCGACACTGTGGGAATCCACGAGCAGTACTTC.

The rearrangement links TRBV4-1 to TRBJ1-1; D gene ambiguous. The CDR3 is 14 amino acids. Germline V gives CDR1 MGHRA, CDR2 YSYEKL. V dropped 0 bases and J dropped 1 base, with 6 bases sitting between them. The CDR3 DNA is TGCGCCAGCAGCCAAGATCCCGCGAACACTGAAGCTTTCTTT. Translating gives CASSQDPANTEAFF.

This clone was counted a single time. The chain recombines TRBV10-3 with TRBJ1-4; possibly TRBD1 for D (6 bases). The germline V and J ends were trimmed by 2 bases and 0 bases, with 7 bases remaining between them. The germline CDR1 and CDR2 sequences are ENHRY and SYGVKD. The CDR3 contains 15 residues. DNA of the CDR3: TGTGCCATCAGTGAGGGACAGACAACTAATGAAAAACTGTTTTTT. Translation: CAISEGQTTNEKLFF.

The chain has TRBV29-1 and TRBJ2-2; TRBD1 is a possible D gene (6 bases). This CDR3 is built from 13 residues. Trimming removed 5 bases at V and 0 bases at J, with 7 bases between. In germline, CDR1 is SQVTM, CDR2 ANQGSEA. The CDR3 here is CSVTGSNTGELFF. CDR3 nucleotide sequence: TGCAGCGTTACAGGGTCGAACACCGGGGAGCTGTTTTTT.

The V call is TRBV5-1, the J call TRBJ2-1; 7 bases align to TRBD2. J lost 8 bases, V lost 4 bases, and 9 bases had no gene match. This CDR3 contains 14 residues. The germline V gene has CDR1 SGHRS and CDR2 YFSETQ. CDR3: CASSGGLGGDEQFF. The DNA of the CDR3 is TGCGCCAGCAGCGGAGGACTAGGCGGCGATGAGCAGTTCTTC.

A remark on this clone: In the same sample, other DNA sequences code for this CDR3. The gene calls are TRBV7-2 and TRBJ2-7; D may be TRBD2 (5 bases). The CDR3 covers 12 residues. Trimming removed 3 bases at V and 3 bases at J, with 6 bases between. CDR1 and CDR2 (germline): SGHTA, FQGNSA. CDR3: CASSFGDYEQYF. DNA for the CDR3: TGTGCCAGCAGCTTCGGGGACTACGAGCAGTACTTC. The whole variable domain, remainder taken from reference TRBV7-2 and TRBJ2-7, is GAGVSQSPSNKVTEKGKDVELRCDPISGHTALYWYRQSLGQGLEFLIYFQGNSAPDKSGLPSDRFSAERTGGSVSTLTIQRTQQEDSAVYLCASSFGDYEQYFGPGTRLTVT.

This chain links TRBV14 with TRBJ2-7, with unresolved D. Germline CDR1 and CDR2: SGHDN and FVKESK. The CDR3 covers 14 residues. Trimming removed 4 bases at V and 0 bases at J, with 10 bases between. The CDR3 region has the DNA TGTGCCAGCAGCCGCGTACAGAGCTCCTACGAGCAGTACTTC. Translated, it gives CASSRVQSSYEQYF.

The rearrangement links TRBV5-6 to TRBJ2-1; D is unclear. CDR3 size: 13 residues. Germline loops: CDR1 SGHDT, CDR2 YYEEEE. Trimming took 2 bases from V and 4 from J, leaving 7 bases between them. The DNA for the CDR3 is TGTGCCAGCAGCTTTGGAGATTACAATGAGCAGTTCTTC. This sequence encodes CASSFGDYNEQFF.

The rearrangement joins TRBV4-1 to TRBJ1-1; D unclear. V was cut by 4 bases and J by 0 bases, with 9 bases left in between. The V gene's germline CDR1 is MGHRA and CDR2 YSYEKL. The CDR3 totals 14 residues. The CDR3 nucleotides read TGCGCCAGCAGCCCAAGTCTAATGAACACTGAAGCTTTCTTT. It is translated as CASSPSLMNTEAFF.

The CDR3 loop reads CASSGYSSYEQYF. The CDR3 nucleotides are TGTGCCAGCAGTGGGTACAGTTCCTACGAGCAGTACTTC. This chain joins TRBV5-6 and TRBJ2-7; D uncertain. The CDR3 consists of 13 residues. Per the germline V gene, CDR1 is SGHDT and CDR2 is YYEEEE. Trimming cost V 5 bases and J 1 base, with 10 bases left between them.